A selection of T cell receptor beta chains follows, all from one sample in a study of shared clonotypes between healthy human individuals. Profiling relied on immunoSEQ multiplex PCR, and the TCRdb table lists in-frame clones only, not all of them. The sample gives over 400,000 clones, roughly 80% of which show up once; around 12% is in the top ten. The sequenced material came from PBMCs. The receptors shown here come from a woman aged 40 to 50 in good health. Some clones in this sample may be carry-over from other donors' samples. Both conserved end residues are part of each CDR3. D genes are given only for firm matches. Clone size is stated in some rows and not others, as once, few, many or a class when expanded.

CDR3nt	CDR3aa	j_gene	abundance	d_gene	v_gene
TGTGCCAGCAGTGAAATACTAGCGCAGTTTGGAAACATTCAGTACTTC	CASSEILAQFGNIQYF	TRBJ2-4	NA	TRBD2	TRBV2
TGCAGCGTTGAAAAACTAGGAGATACGCAGTATTTT	CSVEKLGDTQYF	TRBJ2-3	NA	NA	TRBV29-1
TGTGCCAGCAGCTTTCTGCGCAATAATGAAAAACTGTTTTTT	CASSFLRNNEKLFF	TRBJ1-4	NA	NA	TRBV11-3
TGTGCCAGCAGTTTCGGCGGGGCAGCGACTAATGAAAAACTGTTTTTT	CASSFGGAATNEKLFF	TRBJ1-4	NA	NA	TRBV28
TGTGCCAGCTCCGCGCAGGATACGCAGTATTTT	CASSAQDTQYF	TRBJ2-3	NA	NA	TRBV18
TGTGCCAGCTCACCCCCGGACAGGGTTCCCGGGGAGCTGTTTTTT	CASSPPDRVPGELFF	TRBJ2-2	NA	TRBD1	TRBV18
TGTGCCAGCAGTGTGATGGGGGGAAAACTGTTTTTT	CASSVMGGKLFF	TRBJ1-4	NA	NA	TRBV2
TGTGCCATCAGTGCTCCACAGGCCCCCTACAATGAGCAGTTCTTC	CAISAPQAPYNEQFF	TRBJ2-1	NA	NA	TRBV10-3
TGTGCCAGCATGCGAAACACTGAAGCTTTCTTT	CASMRNTEAFF	TRBJ1-1	NA	NA	TRBV11-2
TGTGCCAGCAGCCATTATCCTCACACAGATACGCAGTATTTT	CASSHYPHTDTQYF	TRBJ2-3	NA	NA	TRBV11-3
TGTGCCAGCAGTGAAAATAGCGGGGGATTCTACGAGCAGTACTTC	CASSENSGGFYEQYF	TRBJ2-7	NA	TRBD2	TRBV6-1
TGTGCCAGCAGCGTAGATACAGGTCTCTCCTACGAGCAGTACTTC	CASSVDTGLSYEQYF	TRBJ2-7	NA	NA	TRBV9
TGCAGCGAGTCCTCGAACTATGGCCACACCTTC	CSESSNYGHTF	TRBJ1-2	NA	NA	TRBV29-1
TGTGCCAGCAGCTTCCCTATAGGAATGGAGCAGTACTTC	CASSFPIGMEQYF	TRBJ2-7	NA	NA	TRBV5-8
TGTGCCATAGGACGATCTGGGGCCAACGTCCTGACTTTC	CAIGRSGANVLTF	TRBJ2-6	NA	NA	TRBV10-3
TGCGCCAGCAGTCTAGGCTGGGCCTACGAGCAGTACTTC	CASSLGWAYEQYF	TRBJ2-7	NA	NA	TRBV10-1
TGTGCCAGCCGGACAGTGGAGGGCTACACCTTC	CASRTVEGYTF	TRBJ1-2	NA	NA	TRBV28
TGTGCCAGCAGCTTAGCGGTGAGAACAGGGGGACTGGGGTCCTACGAGCAGTACTTC	CASSLAVRTGGLGSYEQYF	TRBJ2-7	many	TRBD1	TRBV4-2
TGTGCCAGCAGCGCTGCGCCGGGACAGGGATTCGAGCAGTACTTC	CASSAAPGQGFEQYF	TRBJ2-7	NA	TRBD1	TRBV9
TGCGCCTCCCCTAATGACCGCCGCTCCTACAATGAGCAGTTCTTC	CASPNDRRSYNEQFF	TRBJ2-1	once	NA	TRBV4-3
TGTGCCAGCACCGCAGGGGTAGGGACTGAAGCTTTCTTT	CASTAGVGTEAFF	TRBJ1-1	NA	NA	TRBV2
TGTGCCAGCAGCGCCGGGTCCAACTCCTACGAGCAGTACTTC	CASSAGSNSYEQYF	TRBJ2-7	NA	NA	TRBV9
TGTGCCAGCAGTCCAGGGACTAGTTTTGTCTACGAGCAGTACTTC	CASSPGTSFVYEQYF	TRBJ2-7	NA	TRBD2	TRBV28
TGTGCCAGTAGTATAGCCCGGGGGCCAACAGATACGCAGTATTTT	CASSIARGPTDTQYF	TRBJ2-3	NA	NA	TRBV19
TGCGCCAGCAGGAAAACCGGGACTAGTATTTACGAGCAGTACTTC	CASRKTGTSIYEQYF	TRBJ2-7	NA	TRBD2	TRBV23-1
TGCAGTGCCAGGGGGGGGGAGCAGTACTTC	CSARGGEQYF	TRBJ2-7	few	NA	TRBV20-1
TGTGCCAGCAGCGTACTAGGGGTTGGCGGCTACACCTTC	CASSVLGVGGYTF	TRBJ1-2	many	NA	TRBV9
TGTGCCACCTCAACGCGGGGGGAAAAACTGTTTTTT	CATSTRGEKLFF	TRBJ1-4	NA	NA	TRBV19
TGTGCCAGCAGCCTTGGGACAGGGGTAATTGGAAACACCATATATTTT	CASSLGTGVIGNTIYF	TRBJ1-3	NA	TRBD1	TRBV7-2
TGCGCCAGCAGCTTGGGGACAGGGCGCGGGGCCAACGTCCTGACTTTC	CASSLGTGRGANVLTF	TRBJ2-6	NA	TRBD1	TRBV5-1
TGCGCCAGCAGCCAAGACGTGACAGGGGTTCAGCCCCAGCATTTT	CASSQDVTGVQPQHF	TRBJ1-5	NA	TRBD1	TRBV4-3
TGTGCCAGCAGCGTAGTCCCCGCCGGGCCGAGGGAGCAGTACTTC	CASSVVPAGPREQYF	TRBJ2-7	NA	NA	TRBV9
TGTGCCAGCAGCACTCCCGGGGGGGCGGATTCCTACAATGAGCAGTTCTTC	CASSTPGGADSYNEQFF	TRBJ2-1	NA	TRBD2	TRBV5-6
TGTGCCAGCAGCGTAGGACAGATCTCTGAAGCTTTCTTT	CASSVGQISEAFF	TRBJ1-1	NA	NA	TRBV9
TGTGCCAGCAGCTTTACACGTGGAGGGCCGAACACCGGGGAGCTGTTTTTT	CASSFTRGGPNTGELFF	TRBJ2-2	NA	NA	TRBV11-2
TGTGCCAGTAGTATAAGGCTAGCTAGTAACGATGAGCAGTTCTTC	CASSIRLASNDEQFF	TRBJ2-1	once	NA	TRBV19
TGTGCCTGGATTCAGGGGAGGAACAATGAGCAGTTCTTC	CAWIQGRNNEQFF	TRBJ2-1	NA	NA	TRBV30
TGCGCCAGCAGCCCGGGCACCCAAGGGGATACGCAGTATTTT	CASSPGTQGDTQYF	TRBJ2-3	NA	NA	TRBV5-1
TGCGCCAGCAGCTCAGGACAGGGTTCGGCCATGAACACTGAAGCTTTCTTT	CASSSGQGSAMNTEAFF	TRBJ1-1	once	TRBD1	TRBV5-1
TGCGCCAGCAGCCAAGAGGGAAGTTTAGGTGGCTACACCTTC	CASSQEGSLGGYTF	TRBJ1-2	NA	NA	TRBV4-1